This T cell receptor (beta chain) was recorded in a study of T cell clonality in common variable immunodeficiency. Broader study findings: Common variable immunodeficiency TCR beta sequences reportedly had fewer deletions and N-nucleotide insertions. CVID subjects shared fewer TCRbeta clones than healthy controls did. What drives increased CVID clonality needs T cell subpopulation sequencing.

Each donor provided roughly 4.5 to 8 ml of heparinized whole blood. CDR1 is SGHTA and CDR2 is FQGNSA in the germline V gene. V was pared by 4 bases and J by 7 bases, with 4 bases of the junction left unmatched. This CDR3 has 14 residues. Many counts were recorded for this clone. The antigen is undetermined. The read terminates 3 residues before the CDR3 end, so the remaining end is supplied by the germline J gene. Profiling relied on immunoSEQ multiplex PCR, and the TCRdb table lists in-frame clones only, not all of them. The repertoire consists of roughly 55,000 clones, none detected only once. The sequence came from a person aged 18 to 70 in good health. Sequenced sample: peripheral blood mononuclear cells. The chain is built from TRBV7-2 and TRBJ2-1; TRBD1 agrees at 10 bases. Partial CDR3 DNA: TGTGCCAGCAGCTCTGACAGGGGGCATAATGAG. As protein: CASSSDRGHNE. The entire CDR3 reads CASSSDRGHNEQFF.